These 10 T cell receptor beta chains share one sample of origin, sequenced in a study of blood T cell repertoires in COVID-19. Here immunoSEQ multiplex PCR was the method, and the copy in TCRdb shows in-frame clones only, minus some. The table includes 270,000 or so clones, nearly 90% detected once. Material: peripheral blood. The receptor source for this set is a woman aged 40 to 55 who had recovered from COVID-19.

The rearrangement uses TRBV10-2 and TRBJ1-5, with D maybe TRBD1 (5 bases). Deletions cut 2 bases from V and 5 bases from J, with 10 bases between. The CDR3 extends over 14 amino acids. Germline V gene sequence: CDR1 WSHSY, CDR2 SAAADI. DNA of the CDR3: TGCGCCAGCAGTGAGACAGGAAGGGATCAGCCCCAGCATTTT. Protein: CASSETGRDQPQHF.

The CDR3 coding sequence is TGTGCCTGGAATGTAGGAGGGTTATCAGAGACCCAGTACTTC. This translates into CAWNVGGLSETQYF. J is TRBJ2-5 and V is TRBV30; possible D gene TRBD2, 6 bases. V lost 4 bases and J lost 4, with 16 bases in between. The germline CDR1 and CDR2 sequences are GTSNPN and SVGIG (reference sequence). The CDR3 runs to 14 residues. Full variable domain (outside the CDR3, taken from reference TRBV30 and TRBJ2-5): SQTIHQWPATLVQPVGSPLSLECTVEGTSNPNLYWYRQAAGRGLQLLFYSVGIGQISSEVPQNLSASRPQDRQFILSSKKLLLSDSGFYLCAWNVGGLSETQYFGPGTRLLVL.

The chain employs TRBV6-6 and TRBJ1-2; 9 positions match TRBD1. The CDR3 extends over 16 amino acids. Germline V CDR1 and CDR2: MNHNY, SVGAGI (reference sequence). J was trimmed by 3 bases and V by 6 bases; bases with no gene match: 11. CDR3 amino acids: CASRPSRTGEYYGYTF. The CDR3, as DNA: TGTGCCAGCAGACCCTCCCGGACAGGGGAGTACTATGGCTACACCTTC.

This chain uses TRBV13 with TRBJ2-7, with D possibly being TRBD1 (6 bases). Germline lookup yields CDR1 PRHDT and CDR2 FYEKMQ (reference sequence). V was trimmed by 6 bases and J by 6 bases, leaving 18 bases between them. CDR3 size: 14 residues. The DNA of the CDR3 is TGTGCCAGCAGTCGAAGTTTACAGGGTTCCGAGCAGTACTTC. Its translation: CASSRSLQGSEQYF.

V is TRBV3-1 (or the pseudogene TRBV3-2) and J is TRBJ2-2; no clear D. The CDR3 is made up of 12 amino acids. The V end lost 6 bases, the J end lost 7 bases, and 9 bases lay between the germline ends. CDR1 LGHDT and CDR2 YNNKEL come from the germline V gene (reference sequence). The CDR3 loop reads CASRLFGGELFF. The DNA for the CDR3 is TGTGCCAGCAGGCTATTCGGCGGGGAGCTGTTTTTT.

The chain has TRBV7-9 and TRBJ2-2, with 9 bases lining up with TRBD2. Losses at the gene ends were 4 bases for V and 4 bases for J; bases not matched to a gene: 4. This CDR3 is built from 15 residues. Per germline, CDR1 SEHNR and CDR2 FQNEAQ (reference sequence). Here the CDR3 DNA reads TGTGCCAGCAGCTGGAAGCGGGGGGCCACCGGGGAGCTGTTTTTT. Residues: CASSWKRGATGELFF.

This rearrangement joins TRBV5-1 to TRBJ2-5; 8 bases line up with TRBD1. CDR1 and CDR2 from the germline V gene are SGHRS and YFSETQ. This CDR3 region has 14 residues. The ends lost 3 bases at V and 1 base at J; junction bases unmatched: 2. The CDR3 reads CASSYQGAQETQYF. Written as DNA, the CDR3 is TGCGCCAGCAGCTATCAGGGGGCCCAAGAGACCCAGTACTTC.

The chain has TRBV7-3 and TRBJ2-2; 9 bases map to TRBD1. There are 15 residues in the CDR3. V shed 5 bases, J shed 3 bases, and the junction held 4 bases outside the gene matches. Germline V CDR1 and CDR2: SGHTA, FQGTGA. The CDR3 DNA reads TGTGCCAGCAGCACAGGACAGGGGTACACCGGGGAGCTGTTTTTT. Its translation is CASSTGQGYTGELFF.

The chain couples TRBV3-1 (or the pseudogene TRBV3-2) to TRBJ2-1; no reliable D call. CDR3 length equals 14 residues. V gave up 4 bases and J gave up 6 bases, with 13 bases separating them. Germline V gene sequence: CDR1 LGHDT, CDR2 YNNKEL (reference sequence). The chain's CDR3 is CASSPSPRSNEQFF. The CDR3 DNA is TGTGCCAGCAGCCCCTCTCCTAGGAGCAATGAGCAGTTCTTC.

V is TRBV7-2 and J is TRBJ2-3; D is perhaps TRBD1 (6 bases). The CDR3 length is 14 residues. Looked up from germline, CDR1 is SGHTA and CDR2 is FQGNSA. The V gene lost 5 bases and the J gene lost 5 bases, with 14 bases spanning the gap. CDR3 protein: CASSRTAGQDTQYF. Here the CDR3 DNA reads TGTGCCAGCAGCCGGACAGCAGGACAAGATACGCAGTATTTT.